This T cell receptor (beta chain) derives from a study of blood T cells in healthy people across ages (dated by TCRdb to about 2015). With respect to the entire study: In model experiments, template switching captured about one uniquely barcoded TCR beta cDNA molecule for every two T cells. The study measured age-related changes in TCR beta repertoire diversity using deep sequencing normalized with unique cDNA molecular identifiers. The donors were divided into four age groups: young (average approximately 17 years), middle-aged (approximately 42), aged (about 61) and long-lived (about 80). Donors of different ages were randomly distributed across sequencing lanes to avoid experimental bias. Using the same blood draw, the study looked at two additional independent replicas of 1 million unique cDNA reads for two donors, one aged 18 to 30 and the other aged 80 or older. The paper's findings and limits, for the study overall: Observed TCR beta diversity correlated strongly with the percentage of naive T cells measured by flow cytometry. Compared with the aged group, the long-lived group had more naive CD4+ T cells, fewer expanded clones and increased TCR diversity, a pattern suggesting age selection. Since profiling was done on bulk unsorted PBMCs, naive and antigen-experienced compartments could not be conclusively compared. As age increased, observed TCR beta diversity per million T cells dropped in a roughly linear way, and a significant reduction was already evident by age 40. Total diversity estimates from one million sequenced T cells were considered lower bounds and underestimates. Because donor CMV infection status was unknown, age-related changes in expanded clonotypes were potentially confounded.

A word on this clonotype: The target of this receptor is not known. Base-call qualities are not available, and no considerably larger clone is one nucleotide away.

Donors were 40 or so systemically healthy Caucasian individuals from Russia aged roughly 6 to 100 years. Each donor gave 8 to 10 milliliters of peripheral blood, collected into EDTA-treated Vacutainer tubes. Ficoll-Paque density-gradient centrifugation was used to isolate PBMCs, with at least 7 million per sample. Trizol reagent was used to extract total RNA from PBMCs, with at least 6 micrograms per sample. For every donor, flow cytometry on a PBMC aliquot measured the percentage of naive CD45RAhigh/CD27high T cells. Libraries were prepared through 5' RACE. TCRdb names Illumina HiSeq 2500 as the instrument used. The second PCR ran for roughly 7 to 11 cycles and used a J-beta primer mix along with a sample-barcoded 5' primer. Each TCR beta cDNA molecule received a unique molecular identifier from a template-switch 5' adaptor carrying 12 random nucleotides. At least 2.5 million CDR3-containing paired-end reads were obtained from each sample. First-strand cDNA synthesis was performed from all RNA using the Mint cDNA synthesis kit, with priming by a TRBC-specific oligonucleotide. All cDNA was treated with uracil-DNA glycosylase and then went through a first 18-cycle PCR with the universal primers M1SS and BC2_uni_R. Per the authors' processing: Each sample was normalized by randomly selecting 1 million high-quality reads, each carrying a distinct molecular identifier. Instead of being binned into consensus sequences, reads with shared molecular identifiers were discarded. MiTCR, run with a Q25 quality threshold and the strictest error-elimination algorithm, handled CDR3 identification, clonotype clustering and error correction. A nonparametric unseen species model using Euler transformation provided a lower-bound estimate of total TCR beta diversity. Using fastp at Q25 and MiXCR, TCRdb reprocessed the public reads and kept productive beta chains. Identical CDR3 protein sequences are pooled into one entry, listed with their most common genes and DNA. The V and J calls reflect TCRdb's pipeline rather than the authors' work. This sample holds hundreds of thousands of distinct CDR3 sequences; around 45% were observed only once. Together, the top ten hold roughly 34% of the sample.

Relative to germline, V is missing 5 bases and J is missing 8 bases, with 4 bases of the junction outside any gene match. Spanning cysteine to phenylalanine, the CDR3 consists of 14 amino acids. The only DNA kept is the CDR3, 42 bases in frame from the first base. The sample taken for sequencing was blood. The TCR sequence derives from a woman in her sixties or seventies in good health. This receptor chain uses TRBV12-3 or TRBV12-4 and TRBJ1-6; 9 central nucleotides agree with TRBD1. The nucleotide sequence is TGTGCCAGCAGTAGGGACAGGGAAGATTCACCCCTCCACTTT. The encoded protein is CASSRDREDSPLHF.